Each of the 6 T cell receptor beta chains below was sequenced from the same sample in a study of Ad26.COV2.S vaccination and SARS-CoV-2 variants. Treatment indicated: roughly 20 received Ad26.COV2.S at low or high dose, single or two shots; 5 received placebo; per-sample allocation not given. Sampling happened 63 days after the first vaccine or placebo injection. TCRdb's copy holds only in-frame clones and misses some; the assay was immunoSEQ multiplex PCR. The sample contains about 250,000 clones, around nine tenths of which appear only once. Sequencing was performed on peripheral blood, taken in a trial of Ad26.COV2.S vaccine versus placebo. These receptors all stem from a person between 18 and 65 years old who received the Ad26.COV2.S COVID-19 vaccine or a placebo.

This clone occurred once. The chain recombines TRBV4-2 with TRBJ1-4, with no clear D. The CDR3 runs 16 residues. The germline V gene encodes CDR1 LGHNA and CDR2 YNFKEQ. Trimming took off 5 bases at V and 0 bases at J, with 13 bases between the two ends. The CDR3 loop is CASSKGEFATNEKLFF. CDR3 coding DNA: TGTGCCAGCAGCAAGGGAGAATTTGCAACTAATGAAAAACTGTTTTTT.

In its sample, this clone was seen a few times. The chain combines TRBV2 with TRBJ1-5; TRBD1 matches 9 bases. Germline values: CDR1 SNHLY, CDR2 FYNNEI. V was clipped by 5 bases and J by 3 bases; unmatched bases: 5. The CDR3 runs 15 residues. The CDR3 nucleotides are TGTGCCAGCAGTTTTACAGGGGGCGTCAATCAGCCCCAGCATTTT. Translating gives CASSFTGGVNQPQHF.

The CDR3 region is CASSVLRENQPQHF. CDR3 coding DNA: TGTGCCAGCAGTGTTCTCAGGGAGAATCAGCCCCAGCATTTT. This rearrangement joins TRBV2 to TRBJ1-5; tentative D call: TRBD1 (5 bases). CDR1 SNHLY and CDR2 FYNNEI come from the germline V gene. V gave up 4 bases and J gave up 4 bases, with 11 bases separating them. This CDR3 has 14 residues. The full variable domain, in which reference TRBV2 and TRBJ1-5 provide the parts outside the CDR3, is EPEVTQTPSHQVTQMGQEVILRCVPISNHLYFYWYRQILGQKVEFLVSFYNNEISEKSEIFDDQFSVERPDGSNFTLKIRSTKLEDSAMYFCASSVLRENQPQHFGDGTRLSIL.

The chain carries TRBV7-9 and TRBJ2-7, with 7 bases identical to TRBD1. Unmatched junction bases numbered 5, after V lost 4 bases and J lost 2 bases. CDR3 length: 14 residues. CDR1 is SEHNR and CDR2 is FQNEAQ in the germline V gene (reference sequence). The CDR3 sequence: CASSYTGAPYEQYV. Written as DNA, the CDR3 is TGTGCCAGCAGCTATACAGGGGCCCCCTACGAGCAGTACGTC.

The chain couples TRBV19 to TRBJ1-1; D gene uncertain. The germline gives CDR1 LNHDA, CDR2 SQIVND (reference sequence). Between the trimmed V and J ends, which lost 6 bases and 0 bases, there was a span of 8 bases. The CDR3 is 13 amino acids. CDR3 residues: CASRGRLNTEAFF. The CDR3 nucleotides are TGTGCCAGTAGAGGCAGACTGAACACTGAAGCTTTCTTT. Full variable domain (outside the CDR3, taken from reference TRBV19 and TRBJ1-1): DGGITQSPKYLFRKEGQNVTLSCEQNLNHDAMYWYRQDPGQGLRLIYYSQIVNDFQKGDIAEGYSVSREKKESFPLTVTSAQKNPTAFYLCASRGRLNTEAFFGQGTRLTVV.

This chain uses TRBV28 with TRBJ1-6, with D uncertain. The CDR3 length is 16 residues. Germline loops: CDR1 MDHEN, CDR2 SYDVKM. V was trimmed by 4 bases and J by 4 bases, leaving 14 bases between them. CDR3 DNA: TGTGCCAGCAGTTCCAGTAGGGAACATTATAATTCACCCCTCCACTTT. Translating it yields CASSSSREHYNSPLHF.